This T cell receptor beta chain is drawn from a study of T cells after yellow fever vaccination. Study-level background: When fractions had low cell numbers, they were prepared with SMART-Seq v4 Ultra Low Input. General study results and limits: Within FACS-sorted repertoires, abundant clonotypes contaminating from the bulk population could be present. The secondary T-cell response peaked on day 5, not day 15, but was weaker.

A note on this clonotype: Its antigen is not known. The junction and the germline gene differ at one end; a read error may be behind it.

TCRdb redid the calling of the 5' RACE reads with MiXCR, one entry per CDR3 protein. Of about 360,000 distinct CDR3 sequences detected, about 6% appear once; the ten largest clones hold around 16%. Looked up from germline, CDR1 is SGHVS and CDR2 is FQNEAQ. The CDR3 is made up of 14 amino acids. This receptor was identified in a man aged 30-40 years who received the YFV17D yellow fever vaccine. Here the sequenced sample was PBMCs, taken 5 days after the yellow fever booster vaccination. The chain combines TRBV7-8 with TRBJ2-2, with a weak D call TRBD2 (5 bases). CDR3 sequence (DNA): TGTGCCAGCAGCACCCAGTTTGACACCGGGGAGCTGTTATTT. Its protein is CASSTQFDTGELLF.